In its sample, the clone carrying this T cell receptor (beta chain) was seen many times. Its matching antigen is unknown. This table comes from immunoSEQ multiplex PCR, and its TCRdb copy is limited to in-frame clones, with some not included. The data show about 55,000 clones, with about 80% seen just once and around 4.6% held by the top ten. The sample comes from a study of OX40 agonist ivuxolimab in advanced cancers. Study background: Six ivuxolimab dose levels, 0.01 to 10 mg/kg, were given intravenously every 2 weeks.

Study conclusions and caveats: Among the lowest peripheral clonal expansion occurred in 0.1-3.0 mg/kg partial responders.

Germline values: CDR1 MNHEY, CDR2 SMNVEV (reference sequence). This CDR3 is 16 amino acids long. Trimming removed 5 bases from V and 7 bases from J; junction bases left unmatched: 14. The clonotype originates from an adult with an advanced solid tumor such as melanoma, head and neck, liver or kidney cancer. V is TRBV27 and J is TRBJ2-7, with 10 bases fitting TRBD1. The sequenced sample was CD4+ or CD8+ T cells sorted from blood, obtained in a trial of the OX40 agonist ivuxolimab. CDR3 in DNA: TGTGCCAGCAGTCCCCGACAGGGGGCGAATATTCAAGAGCAGTACTTC. This gives the protein CASSPRQGANIQEQYF.